These T cell receptor beta chains were read from a single sample in a study of T-cell memory formation after mild COVID-19. TCRdb analysed the 5' RACE reads with MiXCR anew, one entry per CDR3 protein. The data contain roughly 450,000 distinct CDR3 sequences, about a sixth of them singletons. Sequenced material: PBMCs or a T cell subset sorted from them (not recorded which). The receptor source for this set is a man aged 18 to 29 who had mild COVID-19 (a few samples of this study predate the infection). Cell type and time point are not known. The CDR3 runs from the conserved cysteine through the conserved F or W. Each record gives: D gene, clone size, V gene, J gene, CDR3 DNA, CDR3 protein. D genes are given only for firm matches. Not every row has a clone size; where given, it reads once, few, many or a size class.

D: -; size: -; V: TRBV3-1; J: TRBJ1-2; DNA: TGTGCCAGCAGCCAAGGTACCAAGGGGGTAAGCGGCTACACCTTC; CDR3: CASSQGTKGVSGYTF
D: -; size: few; V: TRBV27; J: TRBJ2-5; DNA: TGTGCCAGCAGTTTATCGAGGCAGAGCCAAGAGACCCAGTACTTC; CDR3: CASSLSRQSQETQYF
D: TRBD2; size: -; V: TRBV5-1; J: TRBJ2-1; DNA: TGCGCCAGCAGCAGGACTAGCGGGGCCCCACGGAATGAGCAGTTCTTC; CDR3: CASSRTSGAPRNEQFF
D: -; size: -; V: TRBV19; J: TRBJ2-3; DNA: TGTGCCAGTAGTATTCGGCCGGCGGGCGCAGATACGCAGTATTTT; CDR3: CASSIRPAGADTQYF
D: TRBD1; size: -; V: TRBV4-3; J: TRBJ1-6; DNA: TGCGCCAGCAGCCAAGATGACAGGGTTAATTCACCCCTCCACTTT; CDR3: CASSQDDRVNSPLHF
D: -; size: -; V: TRBV7-2; J: TRBJ1-1; DNA: TGTGCCAGCAGCCCTAACTGGGGCACTGAAGCTTTCTTT; CDR3: CASSPNWGTEAFF
D: -; size: -; V: TRBV20-1; J: TRBJ2-5; DNA: TGCAGTGCTAGCGGTCCGCTCACGGTAGAGACCCAGTACTTC; CDR3: CSASGPLTVETQYF
D: -; size: many; V: TRBV7-9; J: TRBJ2-3; DNA: TGTGCCAGCAGCTTATTCGACGGAGGCACAGATACGCAGTATTTT; CDR3: CASSLFDGGTDTQYF
D: -; size: -; V: TRBV27; J: TRBJ2-5; DNA: TGTGCCAGCGGCTCCGGTCGAGCCCAGTACTTC; CDR3: CASGSGRAQYF
D: -; size: few; V: TRBV7-9; J: TRBJ2-7; DNA: TGTGCCAGCAGCATTACAGGCGACTCCTACGAGCAGTACTTC; CDR3: CASSITGDSYEQYF
D: TRBD2; size: few; V: TRBV5-5; J: TRBJ2-3; DNA: TGTGCCAGCAGTGGTTCTAGCGGGGGCACCTTAGATACGCAGTATTTT; CDR3: CASSGSSGGTLDTQYF
D: -; size: -; V: TRBV7-2; J: TRBJ1-1; DNA: TGTGCCAGCAGCTCCCGACGGAACACTGAAGCTTTCTTT; CDR3: CASSSRRNTEAFF
D: TRBD1; size: -; V: TRBV20-1; J: TRBJ2-3; DNA: TGCAGTGCTAGAGCCGGGACAGTTAGCACAGATACGCAGTATTTT; CDR3: CSARAGTVSTDTQYF
D: -; size: many; V: TRBV4-3; J: TRBJ1-4; DNA: TGCGCCAGCAGCCACGGGGCCCCGGAACTCAGCGTTCAGAATGAAAAACTGTTTTTT; CDR3: CASSHGAPELSVQNEKLFF
D: -; size: -; V: TRBV20-1; J: TRBJ1-1; DNA: TGCAGTGCTCGCAAGGCCGGGTCACTGAACACTGAAGCTTTCTTT; CDR3: CSARKAGSLNTEAFF
D: -; size: few; V: TRBV4-1; J: TRBJ1-3; DNA: TGCGCCAGCAGCCAACCCCCCGGAACAGCTACTGGAAACACCATATATTTT; CDR3: CASSQPPGTATGNTIYF
D: -; size: few; V: TRBV7-2; J: TRBJ1-2; DNA: TGTGCCAGCAGCTGGTACGGGGAGGGCCGGGCCTATGGCTACACCTTC; CDR3: CASSWYGEGRAYGYTF
D: -; size: -; V: TRBV5-1; J: TRBJ2-3; DNA: TGCGCCAGCAGCTTGGCGGCCCCACAGGATACGCAGTATTTT; CDR3: CASSLAAPQDTQYF
D: -; size: -; V: TRBV6-5; J: TRBJ1-5; DNA: TGTGCCAGCAGCCCAAGCCGAGGGCAGCCCCAGCATTTT; CDR3: CASSPSRGQPQHF
D: -; size: -; V: TRBV7-6; J: TRBJ1-5; DNA: TGTGCCAGCAGCTACCGACTGGGCGGGGGGCCCCAGCATTTT; CDR3: CASSYRLGGGPQHF
D: -; size: -; V: TRBV28; J: TRBJ1-2; DNA: TGTGCCAGCAGTCTCACAGGGCTACCCTATGGCTACACCTTC; CDR3: CASSLTGLPYGYTF
D: TRBD2; size: few; V: TRBV20-1; J: TRBJ2-1; DNA: TGCAGTGCTCCCCCGAGCGGGAGGGTGGAGCAGTTCTTC; CDR3: CSAPPSGRVEQFF
D: -; size: many; V: TRBV28; J: TRBJ1-2; DNA: TGTGCCAGCAGCCCCCCCGCGGGGGAGGAGGGCTACACCTTC; CDR3: CASSPPAGEEGYTF
D: TRBD1; size: many; V: TRBV2; J: TRBJ1-1; DNA: TGTGCCAGCATGCCCGCAGGGGGCTGGACTGAAGCTTTCTTT; CDR3: CASMPAGGWTEAFF
D: TRBD1; size: few; V: TRBV15; J: TRBJ1-4; DNA: TGTGCCACCAGCAGAACAGGGGTTGGCGAAAAACTGTTTTTT; CDR3: CATSRTGVGEKLFF
D: -; size: -; V: TRBV6-6; J: TRBJ2-7; DNA: TGTGCCAGCAGTCTAGGGGTGGGACTCGAGCAGTACTTC; CDR3: CASSLGVGLEQYF
D: -; size: few; V: TRBV12-3/TRBV12-4; J: TRBJ2-5; DNA: TGTGCCAGCAGACATGAAGAGACCCAGTACTTC; CDR3: CASRHEETQYF
D: -; size: -; V: TRBV11-3; J: TRBJ2-1; DNA: TGTGCCAGCAGTCTAAGGTCGGGAGCTGGCCCTTACAATGAGCAGTTCTTC; CDR3: CASSLRSGAGPYNEQFF
D: TRBD2; size: few; V: TRBV24-1; J: TRBJ2-3; DNA: TGTGCCACCAGTGATCACCCGGGACTAGCGGGGGAGGATACGCAGTATTTT; CDR3: CATSDHPGLAGEDTQYF
D: -; size: many; V: TRBV7-3; J: TRBJ1-2; DNA: TGTGCCAGCAGCTTAAAAGGAGGGGGTGATTACTATGGCTACACCTTC; CDR3: CASSLKGGGDYYGYTF
D: -; size: -; V: TRBV29-1; J: TRBJ1-2; DNA: TGCAGCGTGGAGGGGGGGAATGGCTACACCTTC; CDR3: CSVEGGNGYTF